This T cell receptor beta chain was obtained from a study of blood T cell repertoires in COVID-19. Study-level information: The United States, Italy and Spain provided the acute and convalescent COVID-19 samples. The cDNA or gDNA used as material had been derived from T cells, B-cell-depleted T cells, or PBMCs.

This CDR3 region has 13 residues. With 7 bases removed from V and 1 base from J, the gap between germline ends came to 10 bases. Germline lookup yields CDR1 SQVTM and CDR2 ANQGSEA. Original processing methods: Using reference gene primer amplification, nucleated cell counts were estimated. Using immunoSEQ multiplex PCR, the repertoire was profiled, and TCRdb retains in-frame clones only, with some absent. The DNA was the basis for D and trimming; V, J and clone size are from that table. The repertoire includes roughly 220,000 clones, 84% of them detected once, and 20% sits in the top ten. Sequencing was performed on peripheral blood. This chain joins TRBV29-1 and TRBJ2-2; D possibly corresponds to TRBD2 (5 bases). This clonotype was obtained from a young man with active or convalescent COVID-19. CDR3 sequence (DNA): TGCAGCGCCGAGGGTGAGAACACCGGGGAGCTGTTTTTT. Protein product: CSAEGENTGELFF.